The 10 T cell receptor beta chains in this list originate from one sample, sequenced in a study of cytomegalovirus exposure and HLA in healthy donors. This PCR relied on a set of 60 Vbeta primers and 13 Jbeta primers. TCRdb keeps only in-frame clones here, not all; method: immunoSEQ multiplex PCR. The sample carries approximately 70,000 clones, around two thirds recorded once. The sample taken for sequencing was PBMCs. The receptors stem from a woman in her forties or fifties in good health and CMV-seropositive.

This clone was seen a handful of times. The chain carries TRBV7-9 and TRBJ2-1, with D perhaps TRBD2 (6 bases). Trimming cost V 5 bases and J 6 bases, with 17 bases left between them. The CDR3 sequence is 15 residues long. The germline V gene has CDR1 SEHNR and CDR2 FQNEAQ (reference sequence). The CDR3 coding sequence is TGTGCCAGCAGCCCTCCCTTTCGAGCGGGCAATGAGCAGTTCTTC. Its protein product is CASSPPFRAGNEQFF.

V is TRBV5-1 and J is TRBJ2-1; 11 bases match TRBD2. CDR3 length: 14 amino acids. Germline CDR1 SGHRS, CDR2 YFSETQ. Trimming at V came to 2 bases and at J to 7 bases, leaving 2 bases not matched to a gene. The CDR3: CASSLRTSGNEQFF. CDR3 nucleotides: TGCGCCAGCAGCTTACGGACTAGCGGGAATGAGCAGTTCTTC.

The chain couples TRBV10-1 to TRBJ2-7; TRBD1 aligns across 8 bases. The CDR3 spans 17 residues. V lost 6 bases to trimming and J lost 0 bases; unmatched junction nucleotides: 13. Germline CDR1 reads WNHNN; CDR2 reads SYGVQD (reference sequence). CDR3 protein: CASRKRPGQVFSYEQYF. The CDR3, as DNA: TGCGCCAGCAGAAAAAGACCGGGACAGGTGTTCTCCTACGAGCAGTACTTC.

In this sample, this clone turned up a few times. This chain connects TRBV10-3 to TRBJ1-4; D gene uncertain. The CDR3 sequence is 16 residues long. Germline CDR1 ENHRY, CDR2 SYGVKD. Trimming left V 2 bases short and J 0 bases short, with 10 bases between. The CDR3 reads CAISEAVTATNEKLFF. CDR3 DNA sequence: TGTGCCATCAGTGAGGCGGTGACCGCAACTAATGAAAAACTGTTTTTT.

V usage is TRBV9 and J usage is TRBJ1-6, with 10 positions matching TRBD1. CDR1 and CDR2 (germline): SGDLS, YYNGEE. This CDR3 has 15 amino acids. V shed 3 bases and J 5 bases; nucleotides not matched to a gene: 2. Written as DNA, the CDR3 is TGTGCCAGCAGCGCCGGACAGGGGGATAATTCACCCCTCCACTTT. Amino acids: CASSAGQGDNSPLHF.

The chain carries TRBV7-9 and TRBJ2-1, with TRBD2 matching 8 bases. The germline V gene encodes CDR1 SEHNR and CDR2 FQNEAQ (reference sequence). V lost 1 base and J lost 7; bases outside the gene matches: 12. The CDR3 contains 17 residues. CDR3 in DNA: TGTGCCAGCAGCTTAGGCTTTTTCGGGACTAGAGAAAATGAGCAGTTCTTC. Its translation is CASSLGFFGTRENEQFF.

This chain links TRBV28 with TRBJ1-2; tentatively, D is TRBD1 (5 bases). The CDR3 covers 16 residues. Germline CDR1 MDHEN, CDR2 SYDVKM. Between the trimmed V and J ends, which lost 3 bases and 5 bases, there was a span of 19 bases. CDR3 region: CASSFYKDTGWYGYTF. CDR3 nucleotides: TGTGCCAGCAGTTTTTATAAGGACACTGGCTGGTATGGCTACACCTTC.

The gene calls are TRBV7-2 and TRBJ2-5, with TRBD1 matching over 7 bases. The J call is doubtful: the DNA matches TRBJ2-7 better. CDR1 SGHTA and CDR2 FQGNSA come from the germline V gene. The length of the CDR3 is 14 residues. The CDR3 DNA follows: TGTGCCAGCAGCGTCGGGACAGTTCACGGCGAGCAGTACTTC. Amino acid sequence: CASSVGTVHGEQYF.

The rearrangement joins TRBV7-2 to TRBJ2-5; D remains ambiguous. Trimming shortened V by 1 base and J by 4 bases, and 10 bases separated the two germline ends. Looked up from germline, CDR1 is SGHTA and CDR2 is FQGNSA. The CDR3 is made up of 14 amino acids. The CDR3 reads CASSLEYSPETQYF. The CDR3 DNA reads as TGTGCCAGCAGCTTAGAATACAGCCCAGAGACCCAGTACTTC.

The V and J genes are TRBV6-6 and TRBJ1-5, with 7 positions matching TRBD1. V trimming: 5 bases; J trimming: 1 base; junction bases outside the gene matches: 8. The germline V gene has CDR1 MNHNY and CDR2 SVGAGI (reference sequence). This CDR3 has 16 residues. The CDR3 DNA reads as TGTGCCAGCAGTAGACAGGGAGTCAACAGCAATCAGCCCCAGCATTTT. It encodes CASSRQGVNSNQPQHF.